The text below deals with one T cell receptor (beta chain). The table lists this clone with a count of one. What antigen it recognizes has not been identified. Per-base qualities were not stored, and no clone one base away is much larger. This specimen comes from a study of shared clonotypes between healthy human individuals (dated by TCRdb to about 2020). With regard to the full study: The cohort included three men and a couple of women between 18 and 49 years of age. For each donor, CD4 naive and CD4 memory were each given three plates, CD8 naive was given two plates, and CD8 memory was given one plate. Blood TCR repertoires of about 5 healthy adults were deeply sequenced to estimate repertoire size and the extent of clonotype sharing between individuals. Libraries were prepared and TCR repertoires were sequenced by different laboratories using diverse techniques, in order to increase sequencing depth and limit assay-specific biases. Each donor's leukapheresis produced roughly between roughly 0.85 and 10 billion PBMCs.

The CDR3 goes from the cysteine to the phenylalanine over 12 residues. Just the 36-base CDR3 DNA is kept, in frame starting at base 1. V sheds 5 bases and J sheds 4 bases, leaving 9 bases between their ends. From the germline V gene (reference sequence), CDR1 is SEHNR and CDR2 is FQNEAQ. Study-wide findings and limitations: Sampling was limited to blood, and TCR repertoires in tissue likely differ from TCR repertoires in blood. Rarefaction of sorted-subset datasets indicated incomplete sequencing despite the large sequencing depth. Based on pairwise subsampling, the degree of clonotype sharing among donors was expected to be affected by sequencing depth. Higher generation probabilities were observed for clonotypes shared by all four sorted-subset donors than for non-shared clonotypes. When several donors were compared, the shared fraction of clonotypes was about 5.4% for naive CD4, roughly 3.4% for naive CD8, 2% to 2.5% for memory CD4, and less than 0.5% for memory CD8. Naive subsets generally had larger estimated clonotype richness than memory subsets. The small number of donors limited the genetic and exposure-history diversity represented.

The donors were healthy, HIV-negative adults who had no recently reported acute infections or vaccinations. Every donor was a Caucasian adult residing in Nashville, Tennessee, USA. CD4+ T cells were enriched through magnetic negative selection, after which naive cells were positively selected on CD45RA and the remaining negative fraction served as the memory subset. After blood collection by leukapheresis, PBMCs were isolated using Ficoll-Histopaque density gradient centrifugation and then cryopreserved in the vapor phase of liquid nitrogen. Analytical flow cytometry was used to check the purity and quantity of each magnetically sorted T cell population. From each sorted fraction, genomic DNA was isolated and quantified by UV absorbance on a Nanodrop 2000c. Using the deep immunoSEQ assay, TCR CDR3 regions were amplified from genomic DNA by multiplex PCR. Extracted genomic DNA from each cell subset was distributed evenly across all wells of several immunoSEQ 96-well plates, and each plate was treated as a replicate. Each replicate PCR for sorted subsets received around 0.2 ug genomic DNA, equal to roughly 29,000 T cell genomes. The purified libraries were quantified using a Qubit 3.0 fluorometer, sized with a Bioanalyzer 2100, and then quantified again using the KAPA Library Quantification kit. A separate single-read 150-cycle Illumina NextSeq 550 flow cell was used to sequence each immunoSEQ 96-well plate. As for how the authors treated the data: Because only junctional sequences without quality scores were contained in the immunoSEQ output, filtering matching that applied to full-length reads could not be performed. To assign V/J genes and CDR3, sequences were annotated using PyIR, a Python wrapper for IgBLAST v1.9, with IMGT germline references. Any read was removed if the V/J assignment was weak (E-value above 1e-6), the CDR3 was missing, or the read contained stop codons, out-of-frame junctions, or ambiguous translated residues. V3J clonotypes were defined as sequences sharing an identical inferred V gene, J gene, and CDR3 amino acid sequence. Percentage overlap between repertoires was calculated by dividing the number of shared unique clonotypes by the size of the smaller repertoire. Three approaches were used to assess repertoire richness: RTK rarefaction, the Chao1 estimator, and Recon v2.1 estimates of unobserved clonotypes. Generation probabilities for all TCRbeta clonotypes obtained by the gDNA method from a handful of donors were computed using OLGA. Here the immuneACCESS table is served through TCRdb, limited to in-frame sequences with V and J called. Missing clones are a known gap in these copies; in checked studies unresolved V genes cover under half, and the rest lacks a known reason. V and J calls and clone size follow that table, whereas D and trimming were derived from the DNA. The sample table holds some 2.1 million clones, of which 90% to 95% were seen once. The ten largest clonotypes hold roughly 0.13% of the sample.

Sequencing used naive CD4+ T cells sorted from blood. Taken with the paper, the label for cell subset or site translates to: CD45RA+ positively selected. This clonotype originated in a man between 18 and 35 years old in good health. The rearranged segments are TRBV7-9 and TRBJ2-7, with the D gene not confidently named. The CDR3 amino acid sequence is: CASSPVEYEQYF. The base sequence is TGTGCCAGCAGCCCAGTGGAGTACGAGCAGTACTTC.